Following are 9 T cell receptor beta chains from one sample sequenced in a study of shared clonotypes between healthy human individuals. Sequenced by immunoSEQ multiplex PCR; TCRdb stores in-frame clones only, minus some. The sample includes 850,000 to 1,200,000 clones, about 75% of them seen just once. The specimen sequenced was memory CD4+ T cells sorted from blood. As to subset: CD45RA-negative fraction. Receptors originate from a man aged 18 to 29 in good health.

The chain combines TRBV2 with TRBJ2-7; 10 bases are shared with TRBD1. The CDR3 loop spans 14 amino acids. With 6 bases clipped from V and 2 bases from J, the junction kept 4 bases outside the gene matches. CDR1 is SNHLY and CDR2 is FYNNEI in the germline V gene. The CDR3 coding sequence is TGTGCCAGCAGGGGACAGGGGAGGACCTACGAGCAGTACTTC. This translates into CASRGQGRTYEQYF.

V usage is TRBV5-1 and J usage is TRBJ2-2, with 7 bases identical to TRBD1. Unmatched junction bases numbered 3, after V lost 6 bases and J lost 7 bases. This CDR3 contains 12 residues. CDR1 is SGHRS and CDR2 is YFSETQ in the germline V gene. The CDR3 spells CASNDRVGELFF. CDR3 in DNA: TGCGCCAGCAACGACAGGGTCGGGGAGCTGTTTTTT.

The chain joins TRBV27 to TRBJ1-4; no clear D. The V end was cut by 5 bases, the J end by 6 bases, with 19 bases between. The CDR3 is 16 amino acids. The germline CDR1 and CDR2 sequences are MNHEY and SMNVEV (reference sequence). CDR3 protein: CASSPLRLIGDEKLFF. For the CDR3, the DNA is TGTGCCAGCAGTCCTCTGAGACTTATTGGAGATGAAAAACTGTTTTTT.

This chain connects TRBV5-4 to TRBJ2-1, with no clear D. Trimming removed 0 bases at V and 0 bases at J, with 10 bases between. The germline gives CDR1 SGHNT, CDR2 YYREEE (reference sequence). The CDR3 has 16 amino acids. This CDR3 reads CASSLEGSPSYNEQFF. The CDR3 nucleotides are TGTGCCAGCAGCTTGGAAGGGTCCCCCTCCTACAATGAGCAGTTCTTC. The whole variable domain, remainder taken from reference TRBV5-4 and TRBJ2-1, is ETGVTQSPTHLIKTRGQQVTLRCSSQSGHNTVSWYQQALGQGPQFIFQYYREEENGRGNFPPRFSGLQFPNYSSELNVNALELDDSALYLCASSLEGSPSYNEQFFGPGTRLTVL.

The chain uses TRBV7-8 and TRBJ1-2; D possibly corresponds to TRBD1 (6 bases). CDR3 size: 14 residues. Between the trimmed V and J ends, which lost 2 bases and 6 bases, there was a span of 13 bases. Per germline, CDR1 SGHVS and CDR2 FQNEAQ. This chain's CDR3 is CASSLRGGQDGYTF. In DNA form, the CDR3 reads TGTGCCAGCAGCTTAAGAGGGGGGCAAGATGGCTACACCTTC.

This chain uses TRBV29-1 with TRBJ2-2; tentative D call: TRBD1 (6 bases). This CDR3 has 15 residues. Trimming pared 4 bases from V and 4 bases from J, leaving 16 bases between. Germline values: CDR1 SQVTM, CDR2 ANQGSEA. CDR3 sequence (DNA): TGCAGCGTTGTTAGGGACACCTCGATCACCGGGGAGCTGTTTTTT. This encodes CSVVRDTSITGELFF.

This chain uses TRBV2 with TRBJ2-2; a weak D match, TRBD2 (6 bases). CDR3 length: 14 amino acids. The germline V and J ends were trimmed by 4 bases and 4 bases, with 10 bases remaining between them. Germline values: CDR1 SNHLY, CDR2 FYNNEI. The CDR3, as DNA: TGTGCCAGCAGTGCGGGGGAGGTCACCGGGGAGCTGTTTTTT. The encoded protein is CASSAGEVTGELFF.

In this sample, this clone turned up a few times. V usage is TRBV19 and J usage is TRBJ2-2; D call uncertain. CDR1 LNHDA and CDR2 SQIVND come from the germline V gene (reference sequence). The length of the CDR3 is 13 residues. Between the trimmed V and J ends, which lost 8 bases and 2 bases, there was a span of 9 bases. The CDR3 bases are TGTGCCAGTTCGGCAGGTAACACCGGGGAGCTGTTTTTT. Protein: CASSAGNTGELFF.

The sample holds a few counts of this clone. The V and J genes are TRBV29-1 and TRBJ1-1; 11 bases are a match to TRBD1. The trim removed 7 bases at V and 5 bases at J, leaving 18 bases unmatched. The CDR3 sequence is 17 residues long. CDR1 and CDR2 (germline): SQVTM, ANQGSEA. CDR3 sequence (DNA): TGCAGCGCCTCCAGGTCAGGGACAGGGGGAGGAGGAACTGAAGCTTTCTTT. Amino acid sequence: CSASRSGTGGGGTEAFF.